These 16 T cell receptor beta chains were all obtained from the same sample, sequenced in a study of T cells in localized non-small cell lung cancer. The repertoire was sequenced with immunoSEQ multiplex PCR; TCRdb's copy has only in-frame clones and lacks some. Counted here are tens of thousands of clones, around 84% occurring once; the ten biggest clones make up nearly 9.5%. Here the sequenced sample was peripheral blood, taken before any cancer treatment. The receptors originated from a female donor of 60 years or more with stage I lung adenocarcinoma.

This sequence joins TRBV7-3 and TRBJ2-7, with TRBD1 matching 7 bases. V was pared by 2 bases and J by 6 bases, with 7 bases of the junction left unmatched. The CDR3 totals 14 residues. CDR1 is SGHTA and CDR2 is FQGTGA in the germline V gene. CDR3 sequence reads: CASSLSGQWTEQYF. The CDR3 region has the DNA TGTGCCAGCAGCTTATCGGGACAGTGGACCGAGCAGTACTTC. Supplemented by reference TRBV7-3 and TRBJ2-7, the full variable domain reads GAGVSQTPSNKVTEKGKYVELRCDPISGHTALYWYRQSLGQGPEFLIYFQGTGAADDSGLPNDRFFAVRPEGSVSTLKIQRTERGDSAVYLCASSLSGQWTEQYFGPGTRLTVT.

This chain links TRBV19 with TRBJ1-2; no reliable D call. With 4 bases removed from V and 1 base from J, the gap between germline ends came to 13 bases. The CDR3 is made up of 15 amino acids. Germline-derived CDR1 and CDR2 are LNHDA and SQIVND (reference sequence). The CDR3 bases are TGTGCCAGTAGTACCCACCGGGCAGTTAACTATGGCTACACCTTC. The encoded protein is CASSTHRAVNYGYTF.

V usage is TRBV7-2 and J usage is TRBJ2-2; the match to TRBD1 covers 8 bases. V lost 0 bases and J lost 0; bases outside the gene matches: 6. Germline CDR1 SGHTA, CDR2 FQGNSA. This CDR3 is 18 amino acids long. CDR3 bases: TGTGCCAGCAGCTTAGCCCCCAGGGGGCTGGCGAACACCGGGGAGCTGTTTTTT. Encoded protein: CASSLAPRGLANTGELFF.

The chain has TRBV7-7 and TRBJ2-7; TRBD2 aligns across 8 bases. Germline V gene sequence: CDR1 SSHAT, CDR2 FNYEAQ (reference sequence). The CDR3 has 14 amino acids. V shed 5 bases and J 3 bases; nucleotides not matched to a gene: 6. CDR3 sequence reads: CASSPSGGFYEQYF. CDR3 sequence (DNA): TGTGCCAGCAGCCCTTCGGGGGGGTTCTACGAGCAGTACTTC.

The V gene is TRBV9, the J gene TRBJ2-3; the match to TRBD2 covers 14 bases. Germline assignment: CDR1 SGDLS and CDR2 YYNGEE. The CDR3 is made up of 15 amino acids. Losses at the gene ends were 4 bases for V and 8 bases for J; bases not matched to a gene: 6. The CDR3 region is CASSSEGLAGATQYF. The CDR3 region has the DNA TGTGCCAGCAGCTCAGAGGGACTAGCGGGAGCTACGCAGTATTTT.

This clone was detected only a few times. This sequence joins TRBV2 and TRBJ1-2, with a possible D match to TRBD1 (6 bases). The CDR3 spans 13 residues. V dropped 5 bases and J dropped 2 bases, with 9 bases sitting between them. Germline-derived CDR1 and CDR2 are SNHLY and FYNNEI. CDR3 sequence: CASSTDRNYGYTF. The DNA for the CDR3 is TGTGCCAGCAGTACCGACAGGAACTATGGCTACACCTTC.

J is TRBJ1-5 and V is TRBV4-2, with 10 nucleotides matching TRBD1. Per germline, CDR1 LGHNA and CDR2 YNFKEQ. The CDR3 runs to 14 residues. Germline trimming cut 3 bases from V and 5 bases from J; bases unmatched to any gene: 1. CDR3 amino acids: CASSQGTGDQPQHF. The CDR3 DNA sequence: TGTGCCAGCAGCCAGGGGACAGGGGATCAGCCCCAGCATTTT.

The chain has TRBV5-3 and TRBJ2-3; D gene ambiguous. TRBV5-3 counts as an open reading frame of uncertain function. Trimming took 5 bases from V and 4 from J, leaving 11 bases between them. This CDR3 contains 13 residues. The CDR3 nucleotides are TGTGCCAGAAGAGCGAAAACACCAGATACGCAGTATTTT. This encodes CARRAKTPDTQYF.

The genes are TRBV10-3 and TRBJ1-1, with 8 bases aligning to TRBD1. After removal of 7 bases from V and 5 bases from J, the junction contained 9 bases not matched to a gene. The CDR3 totals 14 residues. CDR1 is ENHRY, CDR2 SYGVKD, per germline. The CDR3 sequence: CAITPTGVVTEAFF. The CDR3, as DNA: TGTGCCATCACTCCGACAGGGGTGGTGACTGAAGCTTTCTTT.

This clone has only a few counts. V and J are TRBV7-9 and TRBJ1-2, with D unclear. This CDR3 region has 16 residues. Between the trimmed V and J ends, which lost 5 bases and 2 bases, there was a span of 18 bases. Looked up from germline, CDR1 is SEHNR and CDR2 is FQNEAQ (reference sequence). In DNA form, the CDR3 reads TGTGCCAGCAGCCCCTCCTTTGGGAGAGGAAACTATGGCTACACCTTC. Translated: CASSPSFGRGNYGYTF.

The chain links TRBV20-1 to TRBJ1-2, with D unresolved. Germline values: CDR1 DFQATT, CDR2 SNEGSKA (reference sequence). Trimming took off 1 base at V and 4 bases at J, with 1 base between the two ends. The CDR3 is made up of 10 amino acids. Here the CDR3 reads CSARAYGYTF. DNA of the CDR3: TGCAGTGCTAGAGCCTATGGCTACACCTTC.

Within the sample, this clone is medium-sized. V and J are TRBV7-6 and TRBJ1-1, with 7 bases that match TRBD1. This CDR3 is 15 amino acids long. Trimming at V came to 1 base and at J to 1 base, leaving 3 bases not matched to a gene. CDR1 is SGHVS, CDR2 FNYEAQ, per germline. Here the CDR3 DNA reads TGTGCCAGCAGCTTAGTCCGACAGGGGAACACTGAAGCTTTCTTT. This translates into CASSLVRQGNTEAFF. Based on the CDR3 plus reference TRBV7-6 and TRBJ1-1, the full variable domain is GAGVSQSPRYKVTKRGQDVALRCDPISGHVSLYWYRQALGQGPEFLTYFNYEAQQDKSGLPNDRFSAERPEGSISTLTIQRTEQRDSAMYRCASSLVRQGNTEAFFGQGTRLTVV.

The chain uses TRBV2 and TRBJ1-1; a possible D gene is TRBD1 (5 bases). The CDR3 is 13 amino acids. The V end lost 7 bases, the J end lost 0 bases, and 9 bases lay between the germline ends. The V gene's germline CDR1 is SNHLY and CDR2 FYNNEI. The CDR3: CASTREVNTEAFF. Here the CDR3 DNA reads TGTGCCAGCACCAGGGAGGTGAACACTGAAGCTTTCTTT.

The chain employs TRBV5-4 and TRBJ1-1, with D unclear. Germline CDR1 SGHNT, CDR2 YYREEE (reference sequence). This CDR3 has 15 amino acids. V was cut by 0 bases and J by 3 bases, with 12 bases left in between. The CDR3, as DNA: TGTGCCAGCAGCTTGGTGCACAGAGGATACACTGAAGCTTTCTTT. It is translated as CASSLVHRGYTEAFF.

This chain connects TRBV27 to TRBJ1-2; D is uncertain. Trimming removed 6 bases at V and 7 bases at J, with 15 bases between. The CDR3 contains 13 residues. The V gene's germline CDR1 is MNHEY and CDR2 SMNVEV (reference sequence). CDR3: CASSLPGGVGYTF. CDR3 DNA sequence: TGTGCCAGCAGCCTCCCAGGTGGGGTTGGCTACACCTTC.

The genes are TRBV5-6 and TRBJ2-3, with D perhaps TRBD1 (5 bases). The CDR3 is 15 residues long. V lost 4 bases, J lost 2 bases, and 14 bases lay in between. Germline V gives CDR1 SGHDT, CDR2 YYEEEE. CDR3 in DNA: TGTGCCAGCAGCCCTACTGGGGCCCACACAGATACGCAGTATTTT. This encodes CASSPTGAHTDTQYF.